This T cell receptor (beta chain) was identified in a study of T cell changes during pregnancy in multiple sclerosis (dated by TCRdb to about 2019). For context, the study as a whole: The study looked at changes in the T cell repertoire across pregnancy in women with multiple sclerosis.

The library was built by means of the immunoSEQ multiplex PCR assay. This immuneACCESS table, as held by TCRdb, lists in-frame sequences with V and J called but not all clones. Of the missing ones, under half trace to an unresolved V gene in checked studies; the others have no known cause. The sample has approximately 28,000 clones on record, 85% to 95% of them singletons. The ten largest make up around 5.4% of the sample. Concerning this clone: The clone's antigen remains unknown. It has no much larger one-base neighbor in the sample; base qualities were not kept.

CDR1 is given as SGDLS and CDR2 as YYNGEE, both from the germline V gene. The V end gives up 3 bases and the J end 2 bases, leaving 10 bases in the junction not matched to a gene. From the cysteine through the phenylalanine, the CDR3 covers 18 amino acids. The read is trimmed to its CDR3 DNA, 54 bases read in frame from base 1. The V and J genes are TRBV9 and TRBJ2-2; 10 central bases correspond to TRBD2. This receptor was identified in a female donor with multiple sclerosis, enrolled in a pregnancy study. This material consisted of CD8+ T cells from peripheral blood mononuclear cells, taken before pregnancy. The CDR3 in this case is CASSALGVAGGNTGELFF. DNA sequence: TGTGCCAGCAGCGCCCTTGGGGTAGCGGGGGGTAACACCGGGGAGCTGTTTTTT. When the CDR3 is completed using the reference TRBV9 and TRBJ2-2 genes on either side, the full variable domain is DSGVTQTPKHLITATGQRVTLRCSPRSGDLSVYWYQQSLDQGLQFLIQYYNGEERAKGNILERFSAQQFPDLHSELNLSSLELGDSALYFCASSALGVAGGNTGELFFGEGSRLTVL.